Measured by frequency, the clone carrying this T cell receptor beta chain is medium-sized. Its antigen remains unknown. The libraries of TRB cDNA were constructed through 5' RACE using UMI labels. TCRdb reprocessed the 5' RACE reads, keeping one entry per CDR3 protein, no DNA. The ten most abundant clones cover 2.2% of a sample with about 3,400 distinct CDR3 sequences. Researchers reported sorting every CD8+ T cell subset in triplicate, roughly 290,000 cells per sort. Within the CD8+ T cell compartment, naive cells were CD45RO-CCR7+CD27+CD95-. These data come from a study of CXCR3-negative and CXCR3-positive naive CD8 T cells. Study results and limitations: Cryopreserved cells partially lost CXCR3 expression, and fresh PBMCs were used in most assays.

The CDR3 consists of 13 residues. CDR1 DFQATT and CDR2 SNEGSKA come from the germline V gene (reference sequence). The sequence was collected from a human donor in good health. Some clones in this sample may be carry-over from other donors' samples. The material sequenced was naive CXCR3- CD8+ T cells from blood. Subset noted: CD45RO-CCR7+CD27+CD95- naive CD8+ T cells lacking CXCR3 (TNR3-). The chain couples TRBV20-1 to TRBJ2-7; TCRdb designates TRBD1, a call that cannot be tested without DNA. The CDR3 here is CSARTGYSYEQYF.